The 16 T cell receptor beta chains reported below all come from one sample, sequenced in a study of T cell responses to AZD1222 COVID-19 vaccine. Clones were sequenced by immunoSEQ multiplex PCR, and TCRdb holds only the in-frame ones, with some missing. Here the sample spans 95,000 to 100,000 clones, roughly 90% being singletons. The input for sequencing was peripheral blood, taken 28 days after the second AZD1222 dose. Receptor source: an adult who received the AZD1222 COVID-19 vaccine.

CDR3 loop: CASRRGGNQPQHF. CDR3 DNA sequence: TGTGCCAGTAGGCGGGGTGGCAATCAGCCCCAGCATTTT. V is TRBV6-5 and J is TRBJ1-5, with no clear D. The V gene's germline CDR1 is MNHEY and CDR2 SVGAGI. The CDR3 covers 13 residues. V lost 9 bases to trimming and J lost 2 bases, with 11 bases between them.

The chain joins TRBV6-5 to TRBJ1-2; tentatively, D is TRBD1 (6 bases). V lost 0 bases and J lost 4, with 12 bases in between. CDR3 length equals 15 residues. Germline CDR1 and CDR2: MNHEY and SVGAGI. CDR3 nucleotide sequence: TGTGCCAGCAGTTACTCTGGGGGGCAGAGCTATGGCTACACCTTC. This encodes CASSYSGGQSYGYTF.

The chain combines TRBV5-4 with TRBJ1-1, with 7 nucleotides matching TRBD1. The germline CDR1 and CDR2 sequences are SGHNT and YYREEE (reference sequence). The CDR3 is 14 amino acids. V lost 2 bases, J lost 1 base, and 2 bases stayed unmatched. This CDR3 reads CASSFRGGNTEAFF. The CDR3 DNA sequence: TGTGCCAGCAGCTTCAGGGGGGGGAACACTGAAGCTTTCTTT.

The chain joins TRBV11-2 to TRBJ1-1; D gene uncertain. V lost 2 bases and J lost 4, with 8 bases in between. CDR1 and CDR2 (germline): SGHAT, FQNNGV. The CDR3 spans 13 residues. The CDR3 bases are TGTGCCAGCAGCTTACAACAATTCACTGAAGCTTTCTTT. It codes for CASSLQQFTEAFF. Complete variable domain (other parts from reference TRBV11-2 and TRBJ1-1): EAGVAQSPRYKIIEKRQSVAFWCNPISGHATLYWYQQILGQGPKLLIQFQNNGVVDDSQLPKDRFSAERLKGVDSTLKIQPAKLEDSAVYLCASSLQQFTEAFFGQGTRLTVV.

V is TRBV29-1 and J is TRBJ1-2; D not certain. Germline CDR1 reads SQVTM; CDR2 reads ANQGSEA. The V gene lost 3 bases and the J gene lost 4 bases, with 24 bases spanning the gap. The CDR3 consists of 17 residues. Here the CDR3 reads CSVDSKTRERVCYGYTF. The CDR3 DNA is TGCAGCGTTGATTCAAAAACTCGAGAAAGGGTTTGCTATGGCTACACCTTC.

The rearrangement links TRBV6-2 or TRBV6-3 to TRBJ1-5; D gene ambiguous. The CDR3 has 14 residues. V dropped 3 bases and J dropped 0 bases, with 6 bases sitting between them. Germline CDR1 reads MNHEY; CDR2 reads SVGEGT. The CDR3 is CASSYSYSNQPQHF. CDR3 nucleotides: TGTGCCAGCAGTTATTCCTATAGCAATCAGCCCCAGCATTTT.

To note about this clone: The sample contains more than one DNA sequence encoding this CDR3. The V gene is TRBV10-3, the J gene TRBJ1-4; D not certain. The CDR3 consists of 13 residues. V lost 2 bases, J lost 4 bases, and 5 bases lay in between. From germline, CDR1 is ENHRY and CDR2 SYGVKD. The DNA for the CDR3 is TGTGCCATCAGTGAGGGCCTTAATGAAAAACTGTTTTTT. It codes for CAISEGLNEKLFF.

The chain is built from TRBV7-9 and TRBJ2-1; the D call may be TRBD1 or TRBD2 (5 bases each). V lost 8 bases and J lost 9, with 20 bases in between. Germline CDR1 SEHNR, CDR2 FQNEAQ (reference sequence). The CDR3 sequence is 14 residues long. The CDR3 protein is CASHRDLLTGEQFF. The CDR3 nucleotides are TGTGCCAGCCACCGGGACCTCCTGACGGGTGAGCAGTTCTTC.

J is TRBJ2-1 and V is TRBV29-1, with no clear D. The V and J ends lost 7 bases and 0 bases respectively, with 10 bases between them. This CDR3 has 13 amino acids. Looked up from germline, CDR1 is SQVTM and CDR2 is ANQGSEA. CDR3 coding DNA: TGCAGCGCAGACTTAGCCTCCTACAATGAGCAGTTCTTC. This encodes CSADLASYNEQFF.

The CDR3 loop is CASSRGDSPLHF. CDR3 nucleotides: TGTGCCAGCAGCCGGGGGGATTCACCCCTCCACTTT. The chain combines TRBV11-2 with TRBJ1-6; maybe TRBD1 (5 bases). The CDR3 totals 12 residues. V was clipped by 5 bases and J by 8 bases, with 7 bases between them. CDR1 and CDR2 from the germline V gene are SGHAT and FQNNGV.

The chain has TRBV7-9 and TRBJ2-7, with TRBD1 matching 8 bases. V trimming: 2 bases; J trimming: 0 bases; junction bases outside the gene matches: 0. CDR1 is SEHNR and CDR2 is FQNEAQ in the germline V gene (reference sequence). This CDR3 comprises 14 residues. Here the CDR3 DNA reads TGTGCCAGCAGCTTAACAGGGGGCTCCTACGAGCAGTACTTC. Residues: CASSLTGGSYEQYF.

This clone was recorded only once. The gene calls are TRBV19 and TRBJ1-4, with D hard to call. Germline V gives CDR1 LNHDA, CDR2 SQIVND (reference sequence). V was clipped by 3 bases and J by 0 bases, with 11 bases between them. This CDR3 is built from 16 residues. CDR3 nucleotide sequence: TGTGCCAGTAGTATCCAACCCACCTCAACTAATGAAAAACTGTTTTTT. As protein: CASSIQPTSTNEKLFF.

This rearrangement joins TRBV28 to TRBJ1-5, with TRBD1 as a possible D gene (6 bases). V was clipped by 2 bases and J by 7 bases, with 15 bases between them. CDR3 length equals 15 residues. CDR1 is MDHEN and CDR2 is SYDVKM in the germline V gene. CDR3 in amino acids: CASSLDTGSGQPQHF. The CDR3, as DNA: TGTGCCAGCAGTTTAGATACAGGGAGTGGACAGCCCCAGCATTTT. The entire variable domain, with the rest obtained from reference TRBV28 and TRBJ1-5, is as follows: DVKVTQSSRYLVKRTGEKVFLECVQDMDHENMFWYRQDPGLGLRLIYFSYDVKMKEKGDIPEGYSVSREKKERFSLILESASTNQTSMYLCASSLDTGSGQPQHFGDGTRLSIL.

The chain recombines TRBV2 with TRBJ2-5, with D tentatively TRBD2 (5 bases). Per germline, CDR1 SNHLY and CDR2 FYNNEI. Between the trimmed V and J ends, which lost 4 bases and 4 bases, there was a span of 13 bases. The CDR3 loop spans 14 amino acids. This chain's CDR3 is CASSGSGFRETQYF. In DNA, the CDR3 is TGTGCCAGCAGTGGTTCGGGGTTTCGAGAGACCCAGTACTTC.

V gene TRBV19 combines with J gene TRBJ2-2; 7 bases align to TRBD2. Looked up from germline, CDR1 is LNHDA and CDR2 is SQIVND (reference sequence). After removal of 11 bases from V and 2 bases from J, the junction contained 11 bases not matched to a gene. The CDR3 has 15 residues. This CDR3 is CAAGRRELNTGELFF. DNA of the CDR3: TGTGCCGCGGGTAGGCGGGAGCTCAACACCGGGGAGCTGTTTTTT.

J is TRBJ2-7 and V is TRBV4-1; the match to TRBD1 covers 11 bases. V shed 4 bases, J shed 4 bases, and the junction held 15 bases outside the gene matches. In germline, CDR1 is MGHRA, CDR2 YSYEKL. The CDR3 contains 18 residues. The CDR3 here is CASSLRDRGSSGFYEQYF. The DNA for the CDR3 is TGCGCCAGCAGCCTCCGGGACAGGGGGAGCTCGGGCTTTTACGAGCAGTACTTC.